The next 10 T cell receptor beta chains were all read from a single sample in a study of blood T cell repertoires in COVID-19. TCRdb's copy holds only in-frame clones and misses some; the assay was immunoSEQ multiplex PCR. The sample contains under 85,000 clones, about four fifths of which appear only once. Sequenced input: peripheral blood. The receptors stem from a man aged 50 to 59 with acute or convalescent COVID-19.

The rearrangement links TRBV4-3 to TRBJ2-5; D is unclear. Per germline, CDR1 LGHNA and CDR2 YSLEER. Trimming removed 1 base from V and 1 base from J, with 7 bases in between. This CDR3 spans 14 amino acids. The CDR3 protein is CASSQVLGQETQYF. The CDR3, as DNA: TGCGCCAGCAGCCAAGTTCTCGGCCAAGAGACCCAGTACTTC.

V usage is TRBV29-1 and J usage is TRBJ2-1, with TRBD1 matching 8 bases. Looked up from germline, CDR1 is SQVTM and CDR2 is ANQGSEA. V shed 6 bases, J shed 10 bases, and the junction held 5 bases outside the gene matches. CDR3 length: 11 residues. CDR3 in amino acids: CSVGTGGEQFF. The CDR3 nucleotides are TGCAGCGTAGGAACAGGGGGAGAGCAGTTCTTC.

The V call is TRBV5-4, the J call TRBJ2-2, with D perhaps matching TRBD1 (5 bases). Trimming shortened V by 0 bases and J by 3 bases, and 9 bases separated the two germline ends. CDR1 and CDR2 from the germline V gene are SGHNT and YYREEE (reference sequence). The CDR3 extends over 15 amino acids. The CDR3 spells CASSLARDDTGELFF. The CDR3 DNA reads TGTGCCAGCAGCTTGGCCAGGGATGACACCGGGGAGCTGTTTTTT. Variable domain in full (rest from reference TRBV5-4 and TRBJ2-2): ETGVTQSPTHLIKTRGQQVTLRCSSQSGHNTVSWYQQALGQGPQFIFQYYREEENGRGNFPPRFSGLQFPNYSSELNVNALELDDSALYLCASSLARDDTGELFFGEGSRLTVL.

V usage is TRBV9 and J usage is TRBJ2-2; 7 bases are a match to TRBD1. CDR1 and CDR2 from the germline V gene are SGDLS and YYNGEE. The CDR3 loop spans 15 amino acids. V lost 1 base, J lost 7 bases, and 7 bases stayed unmatched. The CDR3 sequence: CASSVRGQSVGELFF. CDR3 nucleotide sequence: TGTGCCAGCAGCGTAAGGGGGCAGTCCGTCGGGGAGCTGTTTTTT. The entire variable domain, with the rest obtained from reference TRBV9 and TRBJ2-2, is as follows: DSGVTQTPKHLITATGQRVTLRCSPRSGDLSVYWYQQSLDQGLQFLIQYYNGEERAKGNILERFSAQQFPDLHSELNLSSLELGDSALYFCASSVRGQSVGELFFGEGSRLTVL.

The chain is built from TRBV6-5 and TRBJ2-7; perhaps TRBD2 as D (7 bases). There are 14 residues in the CDR3. In germline, CDR1 is MNHEY, CDR2 SVGAGI. V was clipped by 7 bases and J by 3 bases, with 16 bases between them. Here the CDR3 DNA reads TGTGCCAGCACCTATAGGGGGGGGAGCTACGAGCAGTACTTC. It translates to CASTYRGGSYEQYF.

This clone was found once. CDR3 in DNA: TGTGCCAGCAGCTTAGCAGCCGGGTGGGATGAGCAGTTCTTC. Translated, it gives CASSLAAGWDEQFF. The chain has TRBV7-2 and TRBJ2-1; the D is unclear. Germline V gene lookup returns CDR1 SGHTA and CDR2 FQGNSA. The CDR3 covers 14 residues. The V end was cut by 0 bases, the J end by 8 bases, with 11 bases between.

J is TRBJ1-2 and V is TRBV15, with D uncertain. The CDR3 is 13 amino acids. Trimming cost V 4 bases and J 4 bases, with 10 bases left between them. Germline V gene lookup returns CDR1 LNHNV and CDR2 YYDKDF (reference sequence). CDR3 in DNA: TGTGCCACCAGCATCGCGGGGAGCTATGGCTACACCTTC. It specifies CATSIAGSYGYTF.

The gene calls are TRBV4-3 and TRBJ2-7; D gene uncertain. The length of the CDR3 is 15 residues. V was clipped by 1 base and J by 2 bases, with 12 bases between them. Germline V lookup: CDR1 LGHNA, CDR2 YSLEER. The CDR3 DNA reads as TGCGCCAGCAGCCAAGGCCACTCACCCGCCTACGAGCAGTACTTC. The encoded protein is CASSQGHSPAYEQYF.

The chain has TRBV11-2 and TRBJ2-2, with unresolved D. The CDR3 contains 13 residues. Germline-derived CDR1 and CDR2 are SGHAT and FQNNGV. The V and J ends lost 1 base and 3 bases respectively, with 3 bases between them. The CDR3 protein is CASSLVDTGELFF. The CDR3, as DNA: TGTGCCAGCAGCTTAGTCGACACCGGGGAGCTGTTTTTT. The full variable domain, its missing parts supplied by reference TRBV11-2 and TRBJ2-2, is EAGVAQSPRYKIIEKRQSVAFWCNPISGHATLYWYQQILGQGPKLLIQFQNNGVVDDSQLPKDRFSAERLKGVDSTLKIQPAKLEDSAVYLCASSLVDTGELFFGEGSRLTVL.

This rearrangement joins TRBV4-3 to TRBJ2-3; weak D call: TRBD1 (5 bases). The CDR3 spans 14 residues. The germline gives CDR1 LGHNA, CDR2 YSLEER. Trimming took off 2 bases at V and 2 bases at J, with 8 bases between the two ends. For the CDR3, the DNA is TGCGCCAGCAGCCAATTACAGGACACAGATACGCAGTATTTT. Translation gives CASSQLQDTDTQYF.